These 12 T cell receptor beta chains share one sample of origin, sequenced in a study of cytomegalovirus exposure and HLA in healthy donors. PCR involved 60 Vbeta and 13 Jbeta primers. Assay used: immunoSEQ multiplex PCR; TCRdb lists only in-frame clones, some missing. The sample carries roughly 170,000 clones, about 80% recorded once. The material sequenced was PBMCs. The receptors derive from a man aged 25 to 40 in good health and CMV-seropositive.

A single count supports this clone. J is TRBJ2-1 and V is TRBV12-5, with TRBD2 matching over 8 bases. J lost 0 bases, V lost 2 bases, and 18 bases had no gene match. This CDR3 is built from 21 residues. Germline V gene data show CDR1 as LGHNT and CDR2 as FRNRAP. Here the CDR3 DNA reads TGTGCTAGTGGTTTGTACATCACGGGACTAGGGAGTGCTAACTCCTACAATGAGCAGTTCTTC. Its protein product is CASGLYITGLGSANSYNEQFF.

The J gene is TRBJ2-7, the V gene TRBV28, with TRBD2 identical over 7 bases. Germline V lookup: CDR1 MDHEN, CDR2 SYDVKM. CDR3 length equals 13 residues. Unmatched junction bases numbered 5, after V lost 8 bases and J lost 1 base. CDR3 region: CASRGRESYEQYF. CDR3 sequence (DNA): TGTGCCAGCCGAGGGCGGGAGTCCTACGAGCAGTACTTC.

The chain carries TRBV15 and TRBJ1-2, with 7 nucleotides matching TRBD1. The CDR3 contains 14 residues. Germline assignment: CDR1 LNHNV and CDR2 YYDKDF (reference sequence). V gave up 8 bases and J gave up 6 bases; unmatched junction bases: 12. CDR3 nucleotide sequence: TGTGCCACCTCATCCGAAACAGGGGAGAATGGCTACACCTTC. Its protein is CATSSETGENGYTF.

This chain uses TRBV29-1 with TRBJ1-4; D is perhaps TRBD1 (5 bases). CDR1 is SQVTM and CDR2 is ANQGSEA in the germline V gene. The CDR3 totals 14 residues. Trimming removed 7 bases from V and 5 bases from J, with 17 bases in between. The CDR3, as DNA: TGCAGCGCCGCAATGGGGCAGGCGAATGAAAAACTGTTTTTT. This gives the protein CSAAMGQANEKLFF. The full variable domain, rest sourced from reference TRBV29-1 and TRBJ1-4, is SAVISQKPSRDICQRGTSLTIQCQVDSQVTMMFWYRQQPGQSLTLIATANQGSEATYESGFVIDKFPISRPNLTFSTLTVSNMSPEDSSIYLCSAAMGQANEKLFFGSGTQLSVL.

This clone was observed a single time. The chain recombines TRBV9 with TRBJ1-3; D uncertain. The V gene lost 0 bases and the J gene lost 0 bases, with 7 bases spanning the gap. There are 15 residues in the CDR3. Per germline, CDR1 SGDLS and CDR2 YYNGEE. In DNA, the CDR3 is TGTGCCAGCAGCGTAGACGGGGTCTCTGGAAACACCATATATTTT. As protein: CASSVDGVSGNTIYF.

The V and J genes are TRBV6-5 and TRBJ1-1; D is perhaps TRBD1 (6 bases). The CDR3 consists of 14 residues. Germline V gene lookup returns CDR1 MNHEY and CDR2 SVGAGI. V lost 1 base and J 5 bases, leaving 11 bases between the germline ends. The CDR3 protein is CASSYFGGRTEAFF. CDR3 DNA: TGTGCCAGCAGTTACTTCGGGGGGCGAACTGAAGCTTTCTTT.

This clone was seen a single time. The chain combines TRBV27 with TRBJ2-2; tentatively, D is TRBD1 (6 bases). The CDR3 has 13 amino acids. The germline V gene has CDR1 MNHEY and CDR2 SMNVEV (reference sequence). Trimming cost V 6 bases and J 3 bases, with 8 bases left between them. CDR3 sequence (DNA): TGTGCCAGCAGCCACAGGGACACCGGGGAGCTGTTTTTT. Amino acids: CASSHRDTGELFF.

CDR3: CASSQEGAGPAYEQYF. The CDR3 region has the DNA TGCGCCAGCAGCCAAGAGGGGGCGGGTCCCGCCTACGAGCAGTACTTC. The chain has TRBV4-1 and TRBJ2-7, with D perhaps matching TRBD1 (6 bases). V was shortened by 0 bases and J by 2 bases, with 14 bases between the two germline ends. Germline values: CDR1 MGHRA, CDR2 YSYEKL. This CDR3 is built from 16 residues.

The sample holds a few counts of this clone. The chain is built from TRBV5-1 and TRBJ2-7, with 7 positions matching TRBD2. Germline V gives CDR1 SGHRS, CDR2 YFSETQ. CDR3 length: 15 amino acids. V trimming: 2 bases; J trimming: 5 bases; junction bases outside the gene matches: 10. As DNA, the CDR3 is TGCGCCAGCAGCTTAGCGGCGGGAGTGGTAGACGAGCAGTACTTC. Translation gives CASSLAAGVVDEQYF.

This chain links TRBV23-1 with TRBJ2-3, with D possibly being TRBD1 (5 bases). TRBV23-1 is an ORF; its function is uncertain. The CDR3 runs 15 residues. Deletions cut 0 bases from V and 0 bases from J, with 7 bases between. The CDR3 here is CASSQSGLSTDTQYF. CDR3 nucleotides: TGCGCCAGCAGTCAATCGGGGCTTAGCACAGATACGCAGTATTTT.

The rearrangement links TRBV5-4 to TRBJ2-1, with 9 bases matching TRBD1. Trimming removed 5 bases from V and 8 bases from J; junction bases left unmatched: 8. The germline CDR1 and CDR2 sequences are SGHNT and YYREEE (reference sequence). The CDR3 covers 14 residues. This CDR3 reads CASSQQGAEDEQFF. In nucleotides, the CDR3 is TGTGCCAGCAGTCAACAGGGGGCCGAAGATGAGCAGTTCTTC.

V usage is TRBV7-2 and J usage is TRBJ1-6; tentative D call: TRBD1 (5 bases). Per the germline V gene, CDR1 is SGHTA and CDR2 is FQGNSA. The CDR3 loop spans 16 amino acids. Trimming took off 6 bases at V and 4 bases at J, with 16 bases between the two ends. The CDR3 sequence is CASSPYGGGYNSPLHF. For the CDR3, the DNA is TGTGCCAGCAGTCCTTATGGCGGGGGATATAATTCACCCCTCCACTTT.